This T cell receptor beta chain was profiled in a study of T cell responses to AZD1222 COVID-19 vaccine. Study-wide results and caveats: White British people made up most donors, females outnumbered males, and clonal diversity was possibly underestimated.

A word on this clone: No antigen is known for it.

V shed 0 bases and J 9 bases; nucleotides not matched to a gene: 10. CDR3 size: 16 residues. The germline V gene encodes CDR1 SGHRS and CDR2 YFSETQ. Sequenced by immunoSEQ multiplex PCR; TCRdb stores in-frame clones only, minus some. The sample has more than 95,000 clones, less than 95% seen once. Source: peripheral blood, taken on day 0 of AZD1222 vaccination. The receptor was isolated from an adult in good health. The chain uses TRBV5-1 and TRBJ2-1; the match to TRBD2 covers 9 bases. The DNA for the CDR3 is TGCGCCAGCAGCTTGGTTGGGCGGGGGGGCTCTGGTGAGCAGTTCTTC. The encoded protein is CASSLVGRGGSGEQFF.